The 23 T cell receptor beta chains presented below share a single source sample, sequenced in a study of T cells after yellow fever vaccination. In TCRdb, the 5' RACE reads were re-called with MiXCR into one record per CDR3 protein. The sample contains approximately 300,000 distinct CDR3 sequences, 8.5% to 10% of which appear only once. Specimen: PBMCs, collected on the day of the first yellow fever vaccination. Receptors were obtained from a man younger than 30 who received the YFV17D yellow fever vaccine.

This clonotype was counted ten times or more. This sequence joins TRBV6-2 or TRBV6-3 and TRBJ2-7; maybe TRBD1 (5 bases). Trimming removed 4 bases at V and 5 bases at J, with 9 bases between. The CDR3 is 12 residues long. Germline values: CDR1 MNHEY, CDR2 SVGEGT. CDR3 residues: CASSLGANEQYV. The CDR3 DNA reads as TGTGCCAGCAGTTTAGGGGCCAACGAGCAGTACGTC.

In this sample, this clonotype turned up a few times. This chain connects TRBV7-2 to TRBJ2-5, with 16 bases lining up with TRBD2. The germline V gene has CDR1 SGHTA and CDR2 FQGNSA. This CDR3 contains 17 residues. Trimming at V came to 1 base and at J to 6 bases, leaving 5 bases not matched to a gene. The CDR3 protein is CASSLVGTSGGDKTQYF. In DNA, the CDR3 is TGTGCCAGCAGCTTAGTAGGGACTAGCGGGGGGGACAAGACCCAGTACTTC. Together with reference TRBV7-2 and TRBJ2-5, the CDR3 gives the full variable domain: GAGVSQSPSNKVTEKGKDVELRCDPISGHTALYWYRQSLGQGLEFLIYFQGNSAPDKSGLPSDRFSAERTGGSVSTLTIQRTQQEDSAVYLCASSLVGTSGGDKTQYFGPGTRLLVL.

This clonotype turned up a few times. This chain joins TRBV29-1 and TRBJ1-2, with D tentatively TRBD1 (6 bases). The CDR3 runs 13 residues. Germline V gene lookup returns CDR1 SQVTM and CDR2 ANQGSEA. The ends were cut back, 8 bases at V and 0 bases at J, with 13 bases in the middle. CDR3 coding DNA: TGCAGCACTTTAGGGGACACTAACTATGGCTACACCTTC. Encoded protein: CSTLGDTNYGYTF.

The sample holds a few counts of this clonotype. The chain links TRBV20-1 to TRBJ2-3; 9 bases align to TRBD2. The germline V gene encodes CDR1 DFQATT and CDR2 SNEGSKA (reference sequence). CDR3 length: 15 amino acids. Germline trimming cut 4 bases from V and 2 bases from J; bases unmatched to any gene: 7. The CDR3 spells CSAMRRGGNTDTQYF. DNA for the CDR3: TGCAGTGCTATGAGGCGGGGGGGGAACACAGATACGCAGTATTTT.

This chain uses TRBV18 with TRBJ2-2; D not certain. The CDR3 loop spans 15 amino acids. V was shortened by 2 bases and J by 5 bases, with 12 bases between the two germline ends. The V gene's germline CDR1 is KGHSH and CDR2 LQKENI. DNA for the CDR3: TGTGCCAGCTCACCATCTTCGGCGCTGACCGGGGAGCTGTTTTTT. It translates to CASSPSSALTGELFF.

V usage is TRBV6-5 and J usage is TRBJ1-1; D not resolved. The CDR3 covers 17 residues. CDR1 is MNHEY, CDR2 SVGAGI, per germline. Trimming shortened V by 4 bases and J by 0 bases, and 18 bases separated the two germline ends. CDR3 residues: CASSWSSGPNLNTEAFF. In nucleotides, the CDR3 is TGTGCCAGCAGTTGGTCTTCAGGTCCCAACCTGAACACTGAAGCTTTCTTT.

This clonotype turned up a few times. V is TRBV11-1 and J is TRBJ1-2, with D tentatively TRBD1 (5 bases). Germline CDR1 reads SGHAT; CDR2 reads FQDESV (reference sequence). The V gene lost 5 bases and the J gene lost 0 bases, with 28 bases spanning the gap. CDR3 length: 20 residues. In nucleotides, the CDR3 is TGTGCCAGCAGCCGAAAAGGTGGTGGGGGAAGGCGCGAATCTAACTATGGCTACACCTTC. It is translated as CASSRKGGGGRRESNYGYTF.

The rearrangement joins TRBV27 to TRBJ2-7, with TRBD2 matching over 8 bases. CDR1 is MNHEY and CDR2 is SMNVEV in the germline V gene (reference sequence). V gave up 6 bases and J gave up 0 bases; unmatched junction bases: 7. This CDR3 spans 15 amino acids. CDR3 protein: CASSRSGAFSYEQYV. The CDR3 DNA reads TGTGCCAGCAGCCGTAGCGGGGCGTTCTCCTACGAGCAGTACGTC.

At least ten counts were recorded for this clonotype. CDR3 amino acids: CASSLSGYDSPLHF. The CDR3 DNA sequence: TGTGCCAGCAGCTTGTCCGGTTACGATTCACCCCTCCACTTT. The chain is built from TRBV5-5 and TRBJ1-6; D not certain. Per germline, CDR1 SGHKS and CDR2 YYEKEE (reference sequence). V gave up 1 base and J gave up 8 bases, with 10 bases separating them. There are 14 residues in the CDR3. Looking up the rest from reference TRBV5-5 and TRBJ1-6 gives the full variable domain: DAGVTQSPTHLIKTRGQQVTLRCSPISGHKSVSWYQQVLGQGPQFIFQYYEKEERGRGNFPDRFSARQFPNYSSELNVNALLLGDSALYLCASSLSGYDSPLHFGNGTRLTVT.

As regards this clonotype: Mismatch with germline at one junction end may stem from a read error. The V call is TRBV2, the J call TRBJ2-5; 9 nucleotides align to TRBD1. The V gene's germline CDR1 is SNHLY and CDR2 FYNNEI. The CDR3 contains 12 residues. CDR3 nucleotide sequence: TGTGCCAGCAGTGCGAACCGGGACAGGGAGGACTTC. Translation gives CASSANRDREDF.

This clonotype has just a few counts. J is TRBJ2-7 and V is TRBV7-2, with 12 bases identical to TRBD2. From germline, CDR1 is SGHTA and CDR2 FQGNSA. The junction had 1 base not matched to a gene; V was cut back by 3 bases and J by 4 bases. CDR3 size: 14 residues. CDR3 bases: TGTGCCAGCAGCTTCGGACTAGCGGGGTACGAGCAGTACTTC. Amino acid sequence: CASSFGLAGYEQYF.

CDR3 sequence reads: CASSSSYVNTEAFF. For the CDR3, the DNA is TGTGCCAGCAGCTCCTCCTACGTGAACACTGAAGCTTTCTTT. The genes are TRBV7-6 and TRBJ1-1; D ambiguous. Deletions cut 4 bases from V and 0 bases from J, with 9 bases between. Germline CDR1 reads SGHVS; CDR2 reads FNYEAQ. CDR3 length: 14 amino acids.

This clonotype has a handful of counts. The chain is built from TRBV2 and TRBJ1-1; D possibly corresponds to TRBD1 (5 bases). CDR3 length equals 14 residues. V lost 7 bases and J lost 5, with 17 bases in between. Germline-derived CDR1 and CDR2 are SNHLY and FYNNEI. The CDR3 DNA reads TGTGCCAGCACCCAGGTTGGGGGGGGAACTGAAGCTTTCTTT. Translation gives CASTQVGGGTEAFF. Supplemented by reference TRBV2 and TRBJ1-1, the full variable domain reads EPEVTQTPSHQVTQMGQEVILRCVPISNHLYFYWYRQILGQKVEFLVSFYNNEISEKSEIFDDQFSVERPDGSNFTLKIRSTKLEDSAMYFCASTQVGGGTEAFFGQGTRLTVV.

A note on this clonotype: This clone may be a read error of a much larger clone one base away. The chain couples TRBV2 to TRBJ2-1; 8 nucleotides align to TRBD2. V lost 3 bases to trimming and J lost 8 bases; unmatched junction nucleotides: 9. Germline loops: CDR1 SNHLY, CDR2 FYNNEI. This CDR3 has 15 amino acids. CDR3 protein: CASSEPGGPWDEQFF. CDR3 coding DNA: TGTGCCAGCAGTGAGCCGGGGGGGCCTTGGGATGAGCAGTTCTTC.

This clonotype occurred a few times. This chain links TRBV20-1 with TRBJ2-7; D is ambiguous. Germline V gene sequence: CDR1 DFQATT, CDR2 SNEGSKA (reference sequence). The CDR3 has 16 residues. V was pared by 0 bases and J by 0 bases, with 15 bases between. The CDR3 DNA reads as TGCAGTGCTAGAGATGTTAGATCGGCCTTCTCCTACGAGCAGTACTTC. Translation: CSARDVRSAFSYEQYF.

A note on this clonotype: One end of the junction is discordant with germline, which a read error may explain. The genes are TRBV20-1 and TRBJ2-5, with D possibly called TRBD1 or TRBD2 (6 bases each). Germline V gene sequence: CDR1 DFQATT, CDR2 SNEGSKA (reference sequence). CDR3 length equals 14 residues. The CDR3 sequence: CCARPIQGGETQYF. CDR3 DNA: TGCTGTGCCCGACCAATACAGGGAGGAGAGACCCAGTACTTC.

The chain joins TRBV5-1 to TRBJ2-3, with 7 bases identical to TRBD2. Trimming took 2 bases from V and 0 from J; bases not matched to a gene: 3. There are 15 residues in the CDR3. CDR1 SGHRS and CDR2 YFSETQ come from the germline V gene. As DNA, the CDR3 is TGCGCCAGCAGCTTAAGCGGGGATAGCACAGATACGCAGTATTTT. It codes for CASSLSGDSTDTQYF.

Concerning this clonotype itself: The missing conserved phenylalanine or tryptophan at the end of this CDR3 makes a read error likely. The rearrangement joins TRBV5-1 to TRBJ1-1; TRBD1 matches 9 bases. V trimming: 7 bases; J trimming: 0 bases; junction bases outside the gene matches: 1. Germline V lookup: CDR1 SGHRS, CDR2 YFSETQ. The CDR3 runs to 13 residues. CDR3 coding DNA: TGCGCCAGCGGGACAGGGATGAACACTGAAGCTTTCTTG. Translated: CASGTGMNTEAFL.

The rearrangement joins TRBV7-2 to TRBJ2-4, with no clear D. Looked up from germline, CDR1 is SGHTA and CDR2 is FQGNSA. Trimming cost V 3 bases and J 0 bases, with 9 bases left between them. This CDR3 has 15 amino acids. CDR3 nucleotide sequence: TGTGCCAGCAGCTTTTGGACGGGAGCCAAAAACATTCAGTACTTC. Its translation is CASSFWTGAKNIQYF. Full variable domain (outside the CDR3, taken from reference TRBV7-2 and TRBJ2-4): GAGVSQSPSNKVTEKGKDVELRCDPISGHTALYWYRQSLGQGLEFLIYFQGNSAPDKSGLPSDRFSAERTGGSVSTLTIQRTQQEDSAVYLCASSFWTGAKNIQYFGAGTRLSVL.

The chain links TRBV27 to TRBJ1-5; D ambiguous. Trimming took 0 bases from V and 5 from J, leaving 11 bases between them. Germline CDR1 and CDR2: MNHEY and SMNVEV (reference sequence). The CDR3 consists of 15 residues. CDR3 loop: CASSLSSLRDQPQHF. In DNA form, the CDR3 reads TGTGCCAGCAGTTTATCGAGTCTTAGGGATCAGCCCCAGCATTTT.

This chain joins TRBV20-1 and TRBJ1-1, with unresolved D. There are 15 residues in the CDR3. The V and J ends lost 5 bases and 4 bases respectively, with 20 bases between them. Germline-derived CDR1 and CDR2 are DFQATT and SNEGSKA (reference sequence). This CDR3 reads CSAPALATGGTEAFF. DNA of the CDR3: TGCAGTGCTCCGGCCCTGGCTACGGGAGGCACTGAAGCTTTCTTT.

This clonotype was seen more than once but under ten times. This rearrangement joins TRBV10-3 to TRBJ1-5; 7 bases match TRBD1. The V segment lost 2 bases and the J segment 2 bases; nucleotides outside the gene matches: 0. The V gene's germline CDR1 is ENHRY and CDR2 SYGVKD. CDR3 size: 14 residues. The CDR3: CAISEDRGNQPQHF. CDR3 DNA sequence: TGTGCCATCAGTGAGGACAGGGGCAATCAGCCCCAGCATTTT.

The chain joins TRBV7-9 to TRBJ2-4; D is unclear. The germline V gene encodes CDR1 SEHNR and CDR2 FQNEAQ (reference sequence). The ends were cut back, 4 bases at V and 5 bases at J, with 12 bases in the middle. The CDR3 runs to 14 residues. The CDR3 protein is CASSSRAVQNIQYF. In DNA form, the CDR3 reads TGTGCCAGCAGCTCCCGTGCGGTACAAAACATTCAGTACTTC.